This is a list of T cell receptor beta chains from one sample in a study of blood T cell repertoires in COVID-19. Assay used: immunoSEQ multiplex PCR; TCRdb lists only in-frame clones, some missing. The top ten clones hold roughly 1.2% of a sample with about 210,000 clones, just under 90% of them seen once. Sequenced sample: PBMCs or T cells enriched from blood (not recorded which). All receptors come from a man younger than 40 who had recovered from COVID-19. The CDR3 runs from the conserved cysteine through the conserved F or W. The order of the fields is D gene, clone size, V gene, J gene, CDR3 protein, CDR3 DNA. D genes are given only for firm matches. The size entry is marked missing in some rows and otherwise reads once, few, many or a size class.

D gene: .
clone size: few
V gene: TRBV28
J gene: TRBJ2-7
CDR3 protein: CASSLDSFYEQYF
CDR3 DNA: TGTGCCAGCAGTTTGGACTCCTTCTACGAGCAGTACTTC

D gene: .
clone size: few
V gene: TRBV28
J gene: TRBJ1-2
CDR3 protein: CASSLGRGNTGYTF
CDR3 DNA: TGTGCCAGCAGTTTAGGACGGGGAAATACTGGCTACACCTTC

D gene: .
clone size: .
V gene: TRBV12-3/TRBV12-4
J gene: TRBJ1-5
CDR3 protein: CASGQGGQPQHF
CDR3 DNA: TGTGCCAGCGGGCAGGGCGGTCAGCCCCAGCATTTT

D gene: TRBD1
clone size: once
V gene: TRBV15
J gene: TRBJ2-3
CDR3 protein: CATSRGGQGIRTDTQYF
CDR3 DNA: TGTGCCACCAGCAGAGGGGGACAGGGGATTAGGACAGATACGCAGTATTTT

D gene: .
clone size: once
V gene: TRBV10-3
J gene: TRBJ2-7
CDR3 protein: CAIRTGSYEQYF
CDR3 DNA: TGTGCCATCAGGACAGGATCCTACGAGCAGTACTTC

D gene: .
clone size: .
V gene: TRBV6-2/TRBV6-3
J gene: TRBJ2-1
CDR3 protein: CASSRDSSSYNEQFF
CDR3 DNA: TGTGCCAGCAGTCGGGACTCGAGCTCCTACAATGAGCAGTTCTTC

D gene: TRBD2
clone size: once
V gene: TRBV27
J gene: TRBJ2-2
CDR3 protein: CASSLGTSVNTGELFF
CDR3 DNA: TGTGCCAGCAGTTTAGGGACTAGCGTCAACACCGGGGAGCTGTTTTTT

D gene: .
clone size: .
V gene: TRBV7-9
J gene: TRBJ1-1
CDR3 protein: CASSLGGSGEAFF
CDR3 DNA: TGTGCCAGCAGCTTAGGGGGAAGCGGTGAAGCTTTCTTT

D gene: .
clone size: .
V gene: TRBV2
J gene: TRBJ1-6
CDR3 protein: CASSVMEGNNSPLHF
CDR3 DNA: TGTGCCAGCAGTGTGATGGAGGGGAATAATTCACCCCTCCACTTT

D gene: .
clone size: .
V gene: TRBV10-1
J gene: TRBJ1-1
CDR3 protein: CASSESGQGEGAFF
CDR3 DNA: TGCGCCAGCAGTGAGTCAGGGCAGGGCGAAGGAGCTTTCTTT

D gene: TRBD1
clone size: .
V gene: TRBV6-2/TRBV6-3
J gene: TRBJ2-7
CDR3 protein: CASSPRDRSLLTREQYF
CDR3 DNA: TGTGCCAGCAGTCCGCGGGACAGGAGCCTTTTAACGAGGGAGCAGTACTTC

D gene: .
clone size: .
V gene: TRBV7-9
J gene: TRBJ1-4
CDR3 protein: CASFSSATNEKLFF
CDR3 DNA: TGTGCAAGCTTTTCGAGCGCAACTAATGAAAAACTGTTTTTT

D gene: TRBD2
clone size: .
V gene: TRBV28
J gene: TRBJ2-7
CDR3 protein: CASSSRLAGSYEQYF
CDR3 DNA: TGTGCCAGCAGTTCAAGACTAGCGGGTTCCTACGAGCAGTACTTC

D gene: TRBD1
clone size: .
V gene: TRBV4-3
J gene: TRBJ2-7
CDR3 protein: CASSHGPGQRYEQYF
CDR3 DNA: TGCGCCAGCAGCCACGGACCGGGACAGCGATACGAGCAGTACTTC

D gene: .
clone size: .
V gene: TRBV7-8
J gene: TRBJ1-5
CDR3 protein: CASSLEAASRKYSNQPQHF
CDR3 DNA: TGTGCCAGCAGCTTAGAGGCGGCAAGTAGGAAATATAGCAATCAGCCCCAGCATTTT

D gene: .
clone size: .
V gene: TRBV20-1
J gene: TRBJ1-5
CDR3 protein: CSASRDSQHF
CDR3 DNA: TGCAGTGCTAGCCGGGACTCCCAACATTTT

D gene: .
clone size: .
V gene: TRBV28
J gene: TRBJ2-7
CDR3 protein: CASRPRITGYLYEQYF
CDR3 DNA: TGTGCCAGCAGGCCCAGAATTACAGGTTACCTATACGAGCAGTACTTC

D gene: .
clone size: .
V gene: TRBV30
J gene: TRBJ2-3
CDR3 protein: CAWSVQATSTDTQYF
CDR3 DNA: TGTGCCTGGAGTGTACAGGCCACTAGCACAGATACGCAGTATTTT

D gene: TRBD2
clone size: .
V gene: TRBV3-1/TRBV3-2
J gene: TRBJ2-3
CDR3 protein: CASSQALRLAITDTQYF
CDR3 DNA: TGTGCCAGCAGCCAAGCGTTAAGACTAGCGATCACAGATACGCAGTATTTT

D gene: .
clone size: .
V gene: TRBV18
J gene: TRBJ1-4
CDR3 protein: CASSRDIISANEKLFF
CDR3 DNA: TGTGCCAGCTCGAGGGACATTATCTCTGCTAATGAAAAACTGTTTTTT

D gene: .
clone size: .
V gene: TRBV28
J gene: TRBJ2-7
CDR3 protein: CASREGPYEQYF
CDR3 DNA: TGTGCCAGCAGGGAGGGACCATACGAGCAGTACTTC

D gene: TRBD1
clone size: once
V gene: TRBV7-9
J gene: TRBJ1-3
CDR3 protein: CASSFGTGNGAGNTIYF
CDR3 DNA: TGTGCCAGCAGCTTTGGGACAGGGAACGGTGCTGGAAACACCATATATTTT

D gene: .
clone size: .
V gene: TRBV7-8
J gene: TRBJ1-1
CDR3 protein: CASSETRSKAFF
CDR3 DNA: TGTGCCAGCAGCGAAACTCGTTCTAAAGCTTTCTTT

D gene: .
clone size: .
V gene: TRBV13
J gene: TRBJ1-4
CDR3 protein: CASSPTDGELFF
CDR3 DNA: TGTGCCAGCAGCCCGACGGACGGGGAACTGTTTTTT

D gene: TRBD1
clone size: .
V gene: TRBV10-3
J gene: TRBJ1-2
CDR3 protein: CAISDLQGNYGYTF
CDR3 DNA: TGTGCCATCAGTGACCTACAGGGGAACTATGGCTACACCTTC

D gene: .
clone size: .
V gene: TRBV28
J gene: TRBJ2-5
CDR3 protein: CASTTEWGRGETQYF
CDR3 DNA: TGTGCCAGCACCACTGAATGGGGCAGGGGAGAGACCCAGTACTTC

D gene: TRBD2
clone size: .
V gene: TRBV5-4
J gene: TRBJ2-3
CDR3 protein: CASSRGLARTDTQYF
CDR3 DNA: TGTGCCAGCAGCCGGGGACTAGCGCGCACAGATACGCAGTATTTT

D gene: TRBD2
clone size: .
V gene: TRBV11-2
J gene: TRBJ2-1
CDR3 protein: CASSSIQRLAGVINEQFF
CDR3 DNA: TGTGCCAGCAGCTCCATACAACGACTAGCGGGAGTGATCAATGAGCAGTTCTTC

D gene: .
clone size: .
V gene: TRBV11-2
J gene: TRBJ1-2
CDR3 protein: CASSLLRGTYYGYTF
CDR3 DNA: TGTGCCAGCAGCTTACTTCGGGGGACCTACTATGGCTACACCTTC

D gene: .
clone size: .
V gene: TRBV11-2
J gene: TRBJ2-2
CDR3 protein: CASSFRRLGASTGELFF
CDR3 DNA: TGTGCCAGCAGCTTTCGTCGTCTGGGGGCGAGCACCGGGGAGCTGTTTTTT

D gene: .
clone size: .
V gene: TRBV5-1
J gene: TRBJ2-5
CDR3 protein: CASSLIEGNQETQYF
CDR3 DNA: TGCGCCAGCAGCTTGATTGAGGGAAACCAAGAGACCCAGTACTTC

D gene: TRBD2
clone size: .
V gene: TRBV9
J gene: TRBJ2-5
CDR3 protein: CASSVVSGAQETQYF
CDR3 DNA: TGTGCCAGCAGCGTAGTTAGCGGGGCACAAGAGACCCAGTACTTC

D gene: .
clone size: .
V gene: TRBV6-2/TRBV6-3
J gene: TRBJ2-3
CDR3 protein: CASSYAAVAGSTQYF
CDR3 DNA: TGTGCCAGCAGTTACGCTGCAGTGGCGGGATCTACGCAGTATTTT

D gene: TRBD1
clone size: .
V gene: TRBV11-2
J gene: TRBJ1-2
CDR3 protein: CASRGAGQASYGYTF
CDR3 DNA: TGTGCCAGCAGGGGAGCGGGACAGGCATCCTATGGCTACACCTTC

D gene: .
clone size: .
V gene: TRBV24-1
J gene: TRBJ2-7
CDR3 protein: CATSDGYEQYF
CDR3 DNA: TGTGCCACCAGTGACGGCTACGAGCAGTACTTC

D gene: TRBD1
clone size: .
V gene: TRBV2
J gene: TRBJ1-2
CDR3 protein: CASRAQGAHGYTF
CDR3 DNA: TGTGCCAGCAGAGCCCAGGGGGCGCATGGCTACACCTTC

D gene: .
clone size: .
V gene: TRBV28
J gene: TRBJ2-1
CDR3 protein: CASSSTRGEQFF
CDR3 DNA: TGTGCCAGCAGTTCCACTAGAGGTGAGCAGTTCTTC

D gene: .
clone size: .
V gene: TRBV4-3
J gene: TRBJ1-6
CDR3 protein: CASSQDQGGVNSPLHF
CDR3 DNA: TGCGCCAGCAGCCAAGATCAGGGCGGGGTTAATTCACCCCTCCACTTT

D gene: TRBD1
clone size: .
V gene: TRBV2
J gene: TRBJ1-1
CDR3 protein: CASRKNRGRNTEAFF
CDR3 DNA: TGTGCCAGCAGAAAAAACAGGGGGAGGAACACTGAAGCTTTCTTT

D gene: .
clone size: .
V gene: TRBV28
J gene: TRBJ1-2
CDR3 protein: CASSLLPKANYGYTF
CDR3 DNA: TGTGCCAGCAGTTTATTACCTAAAGCTAACTATGGCTACACCTTC

D gene: .
clone size: once
V gene: TRBV9
J gene: TRBJ2-2
CDR3 protein: CASSVADTELFF
CDR3 DNA: TGTGCCAGCAGCGTAGCGGACACGGAGCTGTTTTTT

D gene: .
clone size: once
V gene: TRBV18
J gene: TRBJ1-4
CDR3 protein: CASSHSGGATNEKLFF
CDR3 DNA: TGTGCCAGCTCACACTCCGGGGGGGCAACTAATGAAAAACTGTTTTTT

D gene: TRBD2
clone size: few
V gene: TRBV7-2
J gene: TRBJ2-3
CDR3 protein: CASSENSGGAKDTQYF
CDR3 DNA: TGTGCCAGCAGCGAGAATAGCGGGGGGGCCAAAGATACGCAGTATTTT

D gene: TRBD2
clone size: .
V gene: TRBV28
J gene: TRBJ2-7
CDR3 protein: CASSLDPSGGYEQYF
CDR3 DNA: TGTGCCAGCAGTTTAGATCCTAGCGGAGGCTACGAGCAGTACTTC

D gene: .
clone size: .
V gene: TRBV28
J gene: TRBJ2-5
CDR3 protein: CASSYSKGPATQYF
CDR3 DNA: TGTGCCAGCAGTTATTCGAAGGGGCCGGCGACCCAGTACTTC

D gene: .
clone size: once
V gene: TRBV21-1
J gene: TRBJ1-5
CDR3 protein: CASSTRTGEVRQPQHF
CDR3 DNA: TGTGCCAGCAGCACCCGGACAGGGGAGGTGAGACAGCCCCAGCATTTT

D gene: TRBD2
clone size: .
V gene: TRBV10-3
J gene: TRBJ2-2
CDR3 protein: CAISEANLAGAGELFF
CDR3 DNA: TGTGCCATCAGTGAGGCAAATCTAGCGGGAGCCGGGGAGCTGTTTTTT

D gene: .
clone size: .
V gene: TRBV27
J gene: TRBJ1-6
CDR3 protein: CASSTGSSYNSPLHF
CDR3 DNA: TGTGCCAGCAGTACAGGAAGCTCCTATAATTCACCCCTCCACTTT

D gene: .
clone size: few
V gene: TRBV18
J gene: TRBJ1-5
CDR3 protein: CASSPGQLNQPQHF
CDR3 DNA: TGTGCCAGCTCACCCGGACAGCTCAATCAGCCCCAGCATTTT

D gene: .
clone size: .
V gene: TRBV27
J gene: TRBJ2-1
CDR3 protein: CASSLRTGATYNEQFF
CDR3 DNA: TGTGCCAGCAGTTTACGTACGGGAGCCACCTACAATGAGCAGTTCTTC

D gene: .
clone size: .
V gene: TRBV13
J gene: TRBJ2-7
CDR3 protein: CASSSGTLDYEQYF
CDR3 DNA: TGTGCCAGCAGCTCCGGGACACTGGACTACGAGCAGTACTTC

D gene: .
clone size: .
V gene: TRBV6-6
J gene: TRBJ1-5
CDR3 protein: CASSYEGGGNQPQHF
CDR3 DNA: TGTGCCAGCAGTTATGAGGGAGGTGGCAATCAGCCCCAGCATTTT

D gene: .
clone size: .
V gene: TRBV11-2
J gene: TRBJ2-3
CDR3 protein: CASSQRESTVKRTDTQYF
CDR3 DNA: TGTGCCAGCAGCCAACGGGAATCGACTGTTAAACGCACAGATACGCAGTATTTT

D gene: TRBD2
clone size: .
V gene: TRBV5-1
J gene: TRBJ2-7
CDR3 protein: CASSLEARLAGTTYEQYF
CDR3 DNA: TGCGCCAGCAGCTTGGAGGCTCGACTAGCGGGGACCACCTACGAGCAGTACTTC

D gene: .
clone size: .
V gene: TRBV18
J gene: TRBJ2-5
CDR3 protein: CASSPQREETQYF
CDR3 DNA: TGTGCCAGCTCACCACAGAGGGAAGAGACCCAGTACTTC

D gene: .
clone size: .
V gene: TRBV28
J gene: TRBJ2-3
CDR3 protein: CASIGGGGSTDTQYF
CDR3 DNA: TGTGCCAGCATCGGGGGTGGAGGGAGCACAGATACGCAGTATTTT

D gene: TRBD1
clone size: once
V gene: TRBV30
J gene: TRBJ1-1
CDR3 protein: CAWENRGVNTEAFF
CDR3 DNA: TGTGCCTGGGAAAACAGGGGGGTGAACACTGAAGCTTTCTTT

D gene: .
clone size: .
V gene: TRBV5-1
J gene: TRBJ1-1
CDR3 protein: CASAPRVSPTGTNTEAFF
CDR3 DNA: TGCGCCAGCGCGCCGAGGGTTTCCCCTACAGGGACCAACACTGAAGCTTTCTTT

D gene: TRBD2
clone size: once
V gene: TRBV6-5
J gene: TRBJ2-1
CDR3 protein: CASSYTGGAGNEQFF
CDR3 DNA: TGTGCCAGCAGTTACACCGGGGGGGCCGGGAATGAGCAGTTCTTC

D gene: .
clone size: .
V gene: TRBV5-1
J gene: TRBJ2-4
CDR3 protein: CASSNGLAKNIQYF
CDR3 DNA: TGCGCCAGCAGCAACGGTTTAGCCAAAAACATTCAGTACTTC